A selection of T cell receptor beta chains follows, all from one sample in a study of T-cell reconstitution after alpha-beta-depleted transplantation in children. TCRdb re-called the PCR reads through MiXCR, storing one row per CDR3 protein. The sample has 350,000 to 450,000 distinct CDR3 sequences; 20% are singletons. Sequencing used PBMCs from the stem cell graft donor, obtained from the stem cell graft. The receptors come from a human donor who donated a stem cell graft to a child with acute myeloid leukemia. Both conserved end residues are part of each CDR3. The D gene is left open where the match is weak. Expanded clones get a size class; other rows say once, few or many, or leave the size out.

clone_size,d_call,v_call,j_call,cdr3_aa,cdr3_nt
many,-,TRBV29-1,TRBJ1-5,CSVGQVNQPQHF,TGCAGCGTTGGACAGGTAAATCAGCCCCAGCATTTT
-,TRBD1,TRBV7-3,TRBJ1-1,CASSSIGQGASDTEAFF,TGTGCCAGCAGCTCTATCGGACAGGGGGCGTCGGACACTGAAGCTTTCTTT
-,TRBD1,TRBV5-1,TRBJ1-4,CASSKDRLDEKLFF,TGCGCCAGCAGCAAGGACAGGTTGGATGAAAAACTGTTTTTT
-,TRBD2,TRBV7-8,TRBJ2-1,CASSSTPGTSVQGEQFF,TGTGCCAGCAGCTCCACCCCCGGGACTAGCGTACAGGGGGAGCAGTTCTTC
-,TRBD2,TRBV12-3/TRBV12-4,TRBJ2-1,CASSLVGSGRNEQFF,TGTGCCAGCAGTTTAGTCGGTAGCGGGAGGAATGAGCAGTTCTTC
-,-,TRBV25-1,TRBJ1-4,CASRISGGSEKLFF,TGTGCCAGCAGGATAAGTGGTGGTTCTGAAAAACTGTTTTTT
-,-,TRBV7-8,TRBJ1-5,CASSLAGDPLNQPQHF,TGTGCCAGCAGCTTAGCGGGGGATCCACTCAATCAGCCCCAGCATTTT
many,TRBD2,TRBV20-1,TRBJ2-7,CSAIIAGARNEQYF,TGCAGTGCTATCATAGCGGGAGCGAGGAACGAGCAGTACTTC
many,-,TRBV7-8,TRBJ1-1,CASSLVYGNTEAFF,TGTGCCAGCAGCTTAGTTTATGGGAACACTGAAGCTTTCTTT
-,TRBD1,TRBV4-1,TRBJ1-5,CASSEDRTGGQPQHF,TGCGCCAGCAGCGAAGACAGGACAGGGGGACAGCCCCAGCATTTT
few,-,TRBV7-3,TRBJ1-3,CAGTPALGNTIYF,TGTGCCGGGACCCCAGCGCTTGGAAACACCATATATTTT
few,TRBD1,TRBV4-3,TRBJ2-1,CASSQDGTGAYNEQFF,TGCGCCAGCAGCCAAGACGGGACAGGGGCCTACAATGAGCAGTTCTTC
-,-,TRBV4-3,TRBJ2-3,CASSQVTSGALRDTQYF,TGCGCCAGCAGCCAAGTCACGTCGGGCGCACTTCGAGATACGCAGTATTTT
-,-,TRBV6-5,TRBJ2-7,CASRRRTNYEQYF,TGTGCCAGCCGAAGGCGGACTAACTACGAGCAGTACTTC
-,-,TRBV4-2,TRBJ2-1,CASSQDSAYNEQFF,TGTGCCAGCAGCCAAGATTCTGCTTACAATGAGCAGTTCTTC
-,TRBD2,TRBV7-2,TRBJ2-3,CASSYKAGVRTDTQYF,TGTGCCAGCAGCTATAAAGCGGGAGTCCGCACAGATACGCAGTATTTT
few,-,TRBV10-3,TRBJ2-2,CAISGGTGELFF,TGTGCCATCAGTGGGGGTACCGGGGAGCTGTTTTTT
-,-,TRBV4-1,TRBJ2-7,CASSQVNVGFEQYF,TGCGCCAGCAGCCAAGTTAATGTGGGGTTCGAGCAGTACTTC
-,TRBD1,TRBV7-9,TRBJ2-7,CASRPDRGSGSEQYF,TGTGCCAGCAGGCCCGACAGGGGGTCTGGGTCCGAGCAGTACTTC
many,TRBD2,TRBV20-1,TRBJ2-5,CSASLAGVGGRYF,TGCAGTGCCAGCCTAGCGGGAGTTGGGGGGCGGTACTTC
many,-,TRBV28,TRBJ2-5,CASGKETQYF,TGTGCCAGCGGAAAAGAGACCCAGTACTTC
-,TRBD1,TRBV18,TRBJ2-3,CASEEIQGSTDTQYF,TGTGCCAGCGAAGAGATACAGGGGAGCACAGATACGCAGTATTTT
many,TRBD1,TRBV7-9,TRBJ1-1,CASSSGGGTEAFF,TGTGCCAGCAGCTCAGGGGGAGGCACTGAAGCTTTCTTT
-,-,TRBV7-9,TRBJ1-6,CASSLAMGGMNSPLHF,TGTGCCAGCAGCTTAGCGATGGGGGGCATGAATTCACCCCTCCACTTT
-,-,TRBV25-1,TRBJ1-1,CASSESMTEAFF,TGTGCCAGCAGTGAATCAATGACTGAAGCTTTCTTT
few,-,TRBV10-3,TRBJ2-1,CAISSDSNNEQFF,TGTGCCATCAGTTCGGACTCTAACAATGAGCAGTTCTTC
-,TRBD2,TRBV6-2/TRBV6-3,TRBJ2-7,CASSPKREGSEQYF,TGTGCCAGCAGCCCGAAGCGGGAGGGTAGCGAGCAGTACTTC
-,-,TRBV15,TRBJ2-7,CATSRGRSYEQYF,TGTGCCACCAGCAGAGGCAGGTCATACGAGCAGTACTTC
many,TRBD2,TRBV7-6,TRBJ2-7,CASSTRTSETYEQYF,TGTGCCAGCAGCACCCGTACTAGCGAGACCTACGAGCAGTACTTC
-,TRBD1,TRBV7-9,TRBJ2-7,CASSDRDRGFYEQYF,TGTGCCAGCAGCGACCGGGACAGGGGTTTCTACGAGCAGTACTTC
-,TRBD1,TRBV20-1,TRBJ2-6,CSARDWGQGSPGANVLTF,TGCAGTGCTAGAGATTGGGGACAGGGAAGCCCTGGGGCCAACGTCCTGACTTTC
-,-,TRBV6-1,TRBJ2-3,CASSGRRVTDTQYF,TGTGCCAGCAGTGGTCGCAGGGTCACAGATACGCAGTATTTT
-,-,TRBV6-1,TRBJ2-7,CASSPYWGRSYEQYF,TGTGCCAGCAGCCCCTATTGGGGGAGATCCTACGAGCAGTACTTC
-,-,TRBV5-1,TRBJ2-5,CASSQQASGETQYF,TGCGCCAGCAGCCAGCAGGCGTCTGGAGAGACCCAGTACTTC